Below are 15 T cell receptor beta chains sequenced from a single sample in a study of early stage breast cancer tumors. TCRdb's copy holds only in-frame clones and misses some; the assay was immunoSEQ multiplex PCR. The sample has approximately 48,000 clones, over 80% seen once; the top ten hold around 4.7%. Input material: blood. These receptors all stem from a person aged 70 to 79 with breast cancer.

This sequence joins TRBV28 and TRBJ1-1; the D is unclear. CDR1 and CDR2 from the germline V gene are MDHEN and SYDVKM. This CDR3 contains 11 residues. The V end was cut by 8 bases, the J end by 0 bases, with 4 bases between. The CDR3 loop reads CASGLNTEAFF. Written as DNA, the CDR3 is TGTGCCAGCGGGCTGAACACTGAAGCTTTCTTT. Filled out from reference TRBV28 and TRBJ1-1, the complete variable domain reads DVKVTQSSRYLVKRTGEKVFLECVQDMDHENMFWYRQDPGLGLRLIYFSYDVKMKEKGDIPEGYSVSREKKERFSLILESASTNQTSMYLCASGLNTEAFFGQGTRLTVV.

The chain has TRBV21-1 and TRBJ1-5; no DNA check was done on the table's D call, TRBD1. TRBV21-1 is a pseudogene locus. The CDR3 has 16 residues. The DNA of the CDR3 is TGTGCCAGCAGCAAAGGGGGCCCTTTGAGCAATCAGCCCCAGCATTTT. The encoded protein is CASSKGGPLSNQPQHF.

J is TRBJ1-3 and V is TRBV4-3; 7 bases align to TRBD1. The CDR3 length is 14 residues. Germline V gene sequence: CDR1 LGHNA, CDR2 YSLEER. J lost 1 base, V lost 7 bases, and 4 bases had no gene match. DNA for the CDR3: TGCGCCAGCACCCGGGACAGTTCTGGAAACACCATATATTTT. Its protein product is CASTRDSSGNTIYF.

The CDR3 spells CASSLSGTGAYEQYF. CDR3 nucleotide sequence: TGTGCCAGCTCTCTCTCCGGGACGGGAGCCTACGAGCAGTACTTC. The rearrangement joins TRBV18 to TRBJ2-7, with TRBD2 as a possible D gene (6 bases). CDR3 length: 15 amino acids. Germline-derived CDR1 and CDR2 are KGHSH and LQKENI. V dropped 6 bases and J dropped 2 bases, with 17 bases sitting between them. The complete variable domain, with remaining parts taken from reference TRBV18 and TRBJ2-7, reads NAGVMQNPRHLVRRRGQEARLRCSPMKGHSHVYWYRQLPEEGLKFMVYLQKENIIDESGMPKERFSAEFPKEGPSILRIQQVVRGDSAAYFCASSLSGTGAYEQYFGPGTRLTVT.

The chain joins TRBV18 to TRBJ1-4; 9 bases map to TRBD1. CDR3 length equals 14 residues. V lost 6 bases, J lost 8 bases, and 7 bases stayed unmatched. Germline V gene data show CDR1 as KGHSH and CDR2 as LQKENI. In DNA form, the CDR3 reads TGTGCCAGCTCGCCGGGACAGGGTGAAGAAAAACTGTTTTTT. Translated: CASSPGQGEEKLFF.

The chain uses TRBV6-5 and TRBJ1-6; D remains ambiguous. Germline values: CDR1 MNHEY, CDR2 SVGAGI. This CDR3 contains 16 residues. V was cut by 0 bases and J by 8 bases, with 14 bases left in between. CDR3 sequence: CASSYSGSLVDSPLHF. In nucleotides, the CDR3 is TGTGCCAGCAGTTACTCTGGCAGTTTGGTTGATTCACCCCTCCACTTT.

This sequence joins TRBV6-6 and TRBJ1-4; D is perhaps TRBD1 (5 bases). Germline lookup yields CDR1 MNHNY and CDR2 SVGAGI (reference sequence). The CDR3 has 13 amino acids. Trimming took 2 bases from V and 4 from J, leaving 5 bases between them. The CDR3 DNA sequence: TGTGCCAGCAGTTACGACAGTAATGAAAAACTGTTTTTT. As protein: CASSYDSNEKLFF.

V usage is TRBV6-1 and J usage is TRBJ1-6; D remains unclear. The germline CDR1 and CDR2 sequences are MNHNS and SASEGT. The ends were cut back, 3 bases at V and 4 bases at J, with 10 bases in the middle. This CDR3 has 15 amino acids. The CDR3: CASSDESSYNSPLHF. The CDR3 coding sequence is TGTGCCAGCAGTGACGAGTCGAGTTATAATTCACCCCTCCACTTT.

A note on this clone: Lacking the conserved final phenylalanine or tryptophan, this CDR3 likely reflects a read error. Because the CDR3's place on the DNA is in doubt, the DNA is left out and the CDR3 is given as listed by TCRdb. This chain connects TRBV29-1 to TRBJ1-1; TRBD1, as called in the table, went unchecked against the DNA. Germline CDR1 is SQVTM and CDR2 is ANQGSEA. The CDR3 spans 11 amino acids, including both terminal residues. CDR3 sequence reads: CSFNSGQRFTL.

The V and J genes are TRBV4-3 and TRBJ2-5, with 7 bases fitting TRBD2. The V and J ends lost 8 bases and 5 bases, in that order; junction bases with no gene match: 8. The germline V gene has CDR1 LGHNA and CDR2 YSLEER. The CDR3 extends over 13 amino acids. CDR3 nucleotides: TGCGCCAGCTCTTGGGCTAGCGGCGAGACCCAGTACTTC. Translated, it gives CASSWASGETQYF.

The chain joins TRBV5-1 to TRBJ2-3, with 8 bases lining up with TRBD1. The germline CDR1 and CDR2 sequences are SGHRS and YFSETQ. This CDR3 has 15 residues. V trimming: 5 bases; J trimming: 2 bases; junction bases outside the gene matches: 7. The CDR3: CASSFDRGLTDTQYF. The CDR3 DNA reads as TGCGCCAGCAGTTTTGACAGGGGCCTCACAGATACGCAGTATTTT.

The table lists this clone with a few counts. The rearrangement uses TRBV19 and TRBJ2-7; D might be TRBD1 (6 bases). Trimming left V 3 bases short and J 4 bases short, with 16 bases between. The CDR3 consists of 15 residues. Per germline, CDR1 LNHDA and CDR2 SQIVND (reference sequence). CDR3 coding DNA: TGTGCCAGTAGTATTAGGGGGAATAGGTTTTACGAGCAGTACTTC. This codes for CASSIRGNRFYEQYF.

In this sample, this clone turned up once. The chain employs TRBV18 and TRBJ1-1, with TRBD1 matching 11 bases. Unmatched junction bases numbered 5, after V lost 4 bases and J lost 4 bases. Germline assignment: CDR1 KGHSH and CDR2 LQKENI. This CDR3 has 15 amino acids. This CDR3 is CASSRGQGVGTEAFF. CDR3 coding DNA: TGTGCCAGCTCACGGGGACAGGGGGTTGGCACTGAAGCTTTCTTT.

This chain joins TRBV11-2 and TRBJ2-3; D unclear. The length of the CDR3 is 12 residues. Germline V gene sequence: CDR1 SGHAT, CDR2 FQNNGV. V lost 0 bases and J lost 6, with 4 bases in between. The chain's CDR3 is CASSLDPDTQYF. In DNA form, the CDR3 reads TGTGCCAGCAGCTTAGACCCGGATACGCAGTATTTT. The variable domain in full, completed from reference TRBV11-2 and TRBJ2-3, reads EAGVAQSPRYKIIEKRQSVAFWCNPISGHATLYWYQQILGQGPKLLIQFQNNGVVDDSQLPKDRFSAERLKGVDSTLKIQPAKLEDSAVYLCASSLDPDTQYFGPGTRLTVL.

The chain combines TRBV10-1 with TRBJ2-7; the match to TRBD2 covers 7 bases. After removal of 0 bases from V and 2 bases from J, the junction contained 1 base not matched to a gene. The CDR3 spans 14 residues. CDR1 and CDR2 (germline): WNHNN, SYGVQD (reference sequence). CDR3 protein: CASSESGGTYEQYF. The CDR3 DNA is TGCGCCAGCAGTGAGTCGGGGGGGACCTACGAGCAGTACTTC.